The 16 T cell receptor beta chains below all came from one sample that was sequenced in a study of vaccination and CD4 T cells after COVID-19. Treatment described: approximately nine-day PBMC culture with coronavirus spike peptide pools or control peptides (ViraFEST assay). These receptors are not linked to any known antigen. The Oncomine TCR Beta short-read assay was what sequenced the DNA obtained from cultured CD4+ T cells. One entry per CDR3 protein results from TCRdb running MiXCR on the PCR reads. Of fewer than 20,000 distinct CDR3 sequences detected, about 43% appear once; the ten largest clones hold approximately 8.4%. The source material was CD4+ T cells from blood, cultured in vitro. The receptor source for this set is a human donor who had recovered from COVID-19.

The rearrangement joins TRBV30 to TRBJ1-1, with 8 bases identical to TRBD1. V trimming: 4 bases; J trimming: 4 bases; junction bases outside the gene matches: 8. The V gene's germline CDR1 is GTSNPN and CDR2 SVGIG (reference sequence). The CDR3 spans 14 residues. CDR3 loop: CAWKKTGVATEAFF. The CDR3 nucleotides read TGTGCCTGGAAAAAGACAGGGGTAGCCACTGAAGCTTTCTTT.

This chain joins TRBV18 and TRBJ1-2; a possible D gene is TRBD1 (5 bases). Between the trimmed V and J ends, which lost 1 base and 7 bases, there was a span of 16 bases. The V gene's germline CDR1 is KGHSH and CDR2 LQKENI. CDR3 length: 15 amino acids. The CDR3 nucleotides are TGTGCCAGCTCACCACAGTCAGGGCTTACGTTTGGCTACACCTTC. Translating it yields CASSPQSGLTFGYTF.

This clonotype was counted a few times. The rearrangement links TRBV25-1 to TRBJ1-6; D unresolved. The V end lost 5 bases, the J end lost 7 bases, and 9 bases lay between the germline ends. Germline assignment: CDR1 MGHDK and CDR2 SYGVNS. This CDR3 contains 13 residues. In DNA form, the CDR3 reads TGTGCCAGCAGTCCCACGGGGAATTCACCCCTCCACTTT. This translates into CASSPTGNSPLHF. Supplemented by reference TRBV25-1 and TRBJ1-6, the full variable domain reads EADIYQTPRYLVIGTGKKITLECSQTMGHDKMYWYQQDPGMELHLIHYSYGVNSTEKGDLSSESTVSRIRTEHFPLTLESARPSHTSQYLCASSPTGNSPLHFGNGTRLTVT.

The chain has TRBV18 and TRBJ1-2; 11 bases agree with TRBD1. The J segment lost 14 bases and the V segment lost 2 bases, leaving 10 bases of the junction unmatched. The length of the CDR3 is 14 residues. Per the germline V gene, CDR1 is KGHSH and CDR2 is LQKENI. The CDR3 spells CASSPSAGQGAWTF. The CDR3 DNA reads as TGTGCCAGCTCACCAAGTGCTGGACAGGGGGCATGGACCTTC.

This chain uses TRBV28 with TRBJ1-1; 7 bases align to TRBD1. Germline V gene lookup returns CDR1 MDHEN and CDR2 SYDVKM. The CDR3 is made up of 16 amino acids. Trimming removed 8 bases from V and 8 bases from J; junction bases left unmatched: 20. The CDR3 here is CASDTWGGGPGGEAFF. CDR3 nucleotides: TGTGCCAGCGACACCTGGGGGGGTGGGCCAGGGGGGGAAGCTTTCTTT.

The chain links TRBV30 to TRBJ1-1; D is undetermined. The V end was cut by 2 bases, the J end by 4 bases, with 8 bases between. The CDR3 spans 12 residues. In germline, CDR1 is GTSNPN, CDR2 SVGIG (reference sequence). CDR3: CAWSLRTTEAFF. CDR3 DNA: TGTGCCTGGAGTTTGCGGACCACTGAAGCTTTCTTT.

This chain joins TRBV10-3 and TRBJ2-1; 9 nucleotides match TRBD2. V lost 3 bases to trimming and J lost 5 bases; unmatched junction nucleotides: 8. Germline CDR1 and CDR2: ENHRY and SYGVKD. The CDR3 extends over 16 amino acids. CDR3 amino acids: CAISDFSAGGDNEQFF. CDR3 sequence (DNA): TGTGCCATCAGTGACTTCTCAGCGGGAGGTGACAATGAGCAGTTCTTC.

V is TRBV15 and J is TRBJ2-1; 7 nucleotides match TRBD2. The CDR3 length is 16 residues. Germline CDR1 reads LNHNV; CDR2 reads YYDKDF (reference sequence). Germline trimming cut 0 bases from V and 0 bases from J; bases unmatched to any gene: 2. CDR3 in amino acids: CATSRDKRGSYNEQFF. In DNA, the CDR3 is TGTGCCACCAGCAGAGATAAGCGGGGCTCCTACAATGAGCAGTTCTTC.

The rearrangement uses TRBV6-2 or TRBV6-3 and TRBJ2-1; 12 bases align to TRBD2. Losses at the gene ends were 9 bases for V and 4 bases for J; bases not matched to a gene: 4. Germline-derived CDR1 and CDR2 are MNHEY and SVGEGT. The CDR3 is 14 amino acids. CDR3 DNA sequence: TGTGCCAGTAAACTAGCGGGAGGATACAATGAGCAGTTCTTC. Translated: CASKLAGGYNEQFF.

By share, this clonotype counts as medium-sized. The chain links TRBV6-4 to TRBJ1-6; the D is unclear. CDR1 and CDR2 (germline): MRHNA, SNTAGT. V shed 3 bases and J shed 8 bases, with 11 bases lying between them. This CDR3 is 14 amino acids long. The CDR3, as DNA: TGTGCCAGCAGTGAGGTGGCAGGAGATTCACCCCTCCACTTT. Its translation is CASSEVAGDSPLHF.

This clonotype showed up just a few times. The V and J genes are TRBV20-1 and TRBJ1-5; D is undetermined. The germline V gene encodes CDR1 DFQATT and CDR2 SNEGSKA (reference sequence). The V end lost 0 bases, the J end lost 0 bases, and 9 bases lay between the germline ends. The CDR3 is 15 residues long. The CDR3 reads CSARDRIHSNQPQHF. The CDR3 DNA is TGCAGTGCTAGAGATCGGATTCATAGCAATCAGCCCCAGCATTTT.

In its sample, this clonotype was seen once. This rearrangement joins TRBV6-1 to TRBJ2-1; TRBD2 aligns across 12 bases. The trim removed 7 bases at V and 4 bases at J, leaving 11 bases unmatched. The CDR3 sequence is 17 residues long. The germline CDR1 and CDR2 sequences are MNHNS and SASEGT. The CDR3 here is CASITPPGLAGYNEQFF. CDR3 sequence (DNA): TGTGCCAGCATAACTCCCCCGGGACTAGCGGGTTACAATGAGCAGTTCTTC.

This clonotype was counted only a few times. The CDR3, as DNA: TGCAGTGCAACGCACGAGACATGGGCCCAGTACTTC. Its translation is CSATHETWAQYF. This sequence joins TRBV20-1 and TRBJ2-5; unclear D gene. CDR1 DFQATT and CDR2 SNEGSKA come from the germline V gene (reference sequence). V was shortened by 6 bases and J by 9 bases, with 17 bases between the two germline ends. CDR3 size: 12 residues.

This clonotype has only a few counts. V gene TRBV14 combines with J gene TRBJ1-2, with 7 bases lining up with TRBD1. The ends lost 2 bases at V and 2 bases at J; junction bases unmatched: 5. Per the germline V gene, CDR1 is SGHDN and CDR2 is FVKESK. This CDR3 contains 15 residues. This chain's CDR3 is CASSQNRGWNYGYTF. CDR3 in DNA: TGTGCCAGCAGCCAAAACAGGGGATGGAACTATGGCTACACCTTC.

This clonotype was seen a single time. The chain uses TRBV29-1 and TRBJ2-3; 7 positions agree with TRBD2. Trimming at V came to 8 bases and at J to 3 bases, leaving 11 bases not matched to a gene. The CDR3 runs to 14 residues. Germline values: CDR1 SQVTM, CDR2 ANQGSEA. CDR3 loop: CSSGTKGLTDTQYF. In DNA, the CDR3 is TGCAGCTCCGGGACTAAAGGTTTAACAGATACGCAGTATTTT.

This clonotype appeared a few times. The chain uses TRBV7-2 and TRBJ2-1; D is undetermined. This CDR3 has 13 residues. CDR1 is SGHTA and CDR2 is FQGNSA in the germline V gene. V was trimmed by 8 bases and J by 3 bases, leaving 11 bases between them. The CDR3 DNA reads as TGTGCCAGCGGGCCTAGAGGCTACAATGAGCAGTTCTTC. Protein sequence: CASGPRGYNEQFF.